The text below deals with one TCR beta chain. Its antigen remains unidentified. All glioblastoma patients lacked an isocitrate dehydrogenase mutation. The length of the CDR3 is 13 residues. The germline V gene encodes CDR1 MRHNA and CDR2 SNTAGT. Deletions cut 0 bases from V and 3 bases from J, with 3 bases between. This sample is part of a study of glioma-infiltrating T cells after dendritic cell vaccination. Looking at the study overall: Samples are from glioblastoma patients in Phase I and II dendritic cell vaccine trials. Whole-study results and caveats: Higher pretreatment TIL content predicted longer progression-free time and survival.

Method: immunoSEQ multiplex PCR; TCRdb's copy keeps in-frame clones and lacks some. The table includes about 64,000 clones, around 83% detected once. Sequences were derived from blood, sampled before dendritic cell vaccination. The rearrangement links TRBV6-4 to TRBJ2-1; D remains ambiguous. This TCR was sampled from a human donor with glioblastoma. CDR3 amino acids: CASSDSSYNEQFF. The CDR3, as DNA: TGTGCCAGCAGTGACTCTAGCTACAATGAGCAGTTCTTC.